One sample yielded the 22 T cell receptor beta chains listed below, sequenced in a study of T cell clonotyping in hematopoietic cell transplantation. The repertoire was sequenced with immunoSEQ multiplex PCR; TCRdb's copy has only in-frame clones and lacks some. The profile shows 25,000 to 35,000 clones, 85% to 95% of them singletons. Time point: recipient sample about 28 days before transplant, after cytoreduction. Source: peripheral blood mononuclear cells, taken before stem cell transplant. The receptor source for this set is a man aged 50 to 60 with acute myeloid leukemia. Some clones in this sample may be carry-over from other donors' samples.

This sequence joins TRBV5-6 and TRBJ1-4, with TRBD1 matching over 9 bases. The length of the CDR3 is 15 residues. Unmatched junction bases numbered 8, after V lost 4 bases and J lost 7 bases. Germline V CDR1 and CDR2: SGHDT, YYEEEE. DNA of the CDR3: TGTGCCAGCAGCCTTGGGACAGGGCGGGGTGAAAAACTGTTTTTT. Protein sequence: CASSLGTGRGEKLFF.

The V gene is TRBV28, the J gene TRBJ1-4; D remains unclear. Germline V gene sequence: CDR1 MDHEN, CDR2 SYDVKM. The CDR3 spans 13 residues. V gave up 5 bases and J gave up 2 bases, with 6 bases separating them. Here the CDR3 DNA reads TGTGCCAGCAGTCTTGGGACTAATGAAAAACTGTTTTTT. This gives the protein CASSLGTNEKLFF.

CDR3 sequence (DNA): TGTGCCAGCAGGACAACAGGGGAGACCCAGTACTTC. Its protein product is CASRTTGETQYF. This sequence joins TRBV2 and TRBJ2-5; D might be TRBD1 (6 bases). Trimming took 6 bases from V and 5 from J, leaving 10 bases between them. Germline values: CDR1 SNHLY, CDR2 FYNNEI. This CDR3 is built from 12 residues. Based on the CDR3 plus reference TRBV2 and TRBJ2-5, the full variable domain is EPEVTQTPSHQVTQMGQEVILRCVPISNHLYFYWYRQILGQKVEFLVSFYNNEISEKSEIFDDQFSVERPDGSNFTLKIRSTKLEDSAMYFCASRTTGETQYFGPGTRLLVL.

The chain recombines TRBV5-6 with TRBJ1-2; D ambiguous. Germline lookup yields CDR1 SGHDT and CDR2 YYEEEE. Trimming shortened V by 1 base and J by 2 bases, and 9 bases separated the two germline ends. The CDR3 sequence is 14 residues long. CDR3 sequence reads: CASSLTARNYGYTF. CDR3 coding DNA: TGTGCCAGCAGCTTGACAGCGAGAAACTATGGCTACACCTTC.

CDR3 sequence (DNA): TGTGCCAGCAGCCCCCGGGGGCTAGCAGTCCACGAGCAGTACTTC. Translating gives CASSPRGLAVHEQYF. The chain uses TRBV21-1 and TRBJ2-7. TRBV21-1 is a pseudogene segment. The CDR3 covers 15 residues.

The chain couples TRBV7-8 to TRBJ1-1; TRBD1 matches 7 bases. J was trimmed by 6 bases and V by 5 bases; bases with no gene match: 15. The V gene's germline CDR1 is SGHVS and CDR2 FQNEAQ. The CDR3 has 16 amino acids. DNA for the CDR3: TGTGCCAGCAGCCCCCTCCTGGGACAGATTAACGCTGAAGCTTTCTTT. Its translation is CASSPLLGQINAEAFF.

The chain uses TRBV19 and TRBJ1-5; 7 bases are a match to TRBD1. The V gene's germline CDR1 is LNHDA and CDR2 SQIVND (reference sequence). The V segment lost 6 bases and the J segment 4 bases; nucleotides outside the gene matches: 3. CDR3 length: 13 amino acids. The CDR3 is CASRQGQNQPQHF. For the CDR3, the DNA is TGTGCCAGTAGACAGGGGCAAAATCAGCCCCAGCATTTT.

This chain connects TRBV19 to TRBJ2-3, with D hard to call. Germline V gives CDR1 LNHDA, CDR2 SQIVND (reference sequence). Trimming left V 2 bases short and J 1 base short, with 4 bases between. CDR3 length: 13 amino acids. The CDR3 coding sequence is TGTGCCAGTAGTATAAGGGGCACAGATACGCAGTATTTT. Translating gives CASSIRGTDTQYF.

This sequence joins TRBV6-5 and TRBJ2-4; D remains unclear. V lost 2 bases and J 6 bases, leaving 17 bases between the germline ends. CDR3 length: 16 residues. Germline lookup yields CDR1 MNHEY and CDR2 SVGAGI. This CDR3 is CASSYRKDPQGNIQYF. CDR3 bases: TGTGCCAGCAGTTACCGTAAGGACCCTCAAGGAAACATTCAGTACTTC.

CDR3 residues: CASTIWQGYEQYF. The CDR3 DNA sequence: TGTGCCAGCACGATTTGGCAGGGCTACGAGCAGTACTTC. The V gene is TRBV2, the J gene TRBJ2-7; D may be TRBD1 (5 bases). CDR1 is SNHLY, CDR2 FYNNEI, per germline. V was clipped by 7 bases and J by 3 bases, with 13 bases between them. The CDR3 runs 13 residues.

The V and J genes are TRBV4-3 and TRBJ2-7; 7 bases map to TRBD1. V shed 2 bases and J 3 bases; nucleotides not matched to a gene: 4. The V gene's germline CDR1 is LGHNA and CDR2 YSLEER. The CDR3 extends over 14 amino acids. The CDR3 region is CASSQYRGNYEQYF. CDR3 bases: TGCGCCAGCAGCCAATACAGGGGAAACTACGAGCAGTACTTC.

The V gene is TRBV7-3, the J gene TRBJ2-3; 9 bases match TRBD2. V dropped 5 bases and J dropped 4; count of bases not matched to a gene: 10. Germline CDR1 SGHTA, CDR2 FQGTGA. The CDR3 runs to 16 residues. CDR3 residues: CASSPRASGAADTQYF. As DNA, the CDR3 is TGTGCCAGCAGCCCACGGGCTAGCGGGGCGGCAGATACGCAGTATTTT.

This chain connects TRBV28 to TRBJ2-1; 10 bases agree with TRBD1. This CDR3 region has 15 residues. The V gene end was trimmed by 5 bases and the J gene end by 9 bases; junction bases not matched to a gene: 10. From germline, CDR1 is MDHEN and CDR2 SYDVKM. This chain's CDR3 is CASSRPGQGIGEQFF. DNA for the CDR3: TGTGCCAGCAGTCGCCCGGGACAGGGGATAGGTGAGCAGTTCTTC.

This sequence joins TRBV19 and TRBJ2-2; D not resolved. Trimming pared 4 bases from V and 2 bases from J, leaving 20 bases between. CDR3 length: 18 residues. The germline V gene has CDR1 LNHDA and CDR2 SQIVND (reference sequence). DNA for the CDR3: TGTGCCAGTAGTAGCCCCTTATGGGGTGGGCCCAACACCGGGGAGCTGTTTTTT. Its translation is CASSSPLWGGPNTGELFF.

This rearrangement joins TRBV19 to TRBJ2-2; 11 bases match TRBD2. V dropped 6 bases and J dropped 3; count of bases not matched to a gene: 12. The CDR3 contains 18 residues. CDR1 and CDR2 (germline): LNHDA, SQIVND (reference sequence). Here the CDR3 DNA reads TGTGCCAGTAGCCGAACCTTTTGGGGACTAGCGGACACCGGGGAGCTGTTTTTT. Protein product: CASSRTFWGLADTGELFF.

Here the CDR3 reads CASSSGTGGYQETQYF. The CDR3 bases are TGCGCCAGCAGTTCGGGCACAGGGGGGTACCAAGAGACCCAGTACTTC. The chain uses TRBV5-1 and TRBJ2-5, with TRBD1 identical over 8 bases. Germline lookup yields CDR1 SGHRS and CDR2 YFSETQ. Trimming removed 5 bases from V and 0 bases from J; junction bases left unmatched: 9. The CDR3 covers 16 residues.

This sequence joins TRBV4-1 and TRBJ2-2; TRBD2 aligns across 7 bases. Trimming took 1 base from V and 1 from J; bases not matched to a gene: 3. There are 16 residues in the CDR3. Germline values: CDR1 MGHRA, CDR2 YSYEKL. DNA of the CDR3: TGCGCCAGCAGCCAAGGGTGGGAGGGGAACACCGGGGAGCTGTTTTTT. Translated, it gives CASSQGWEGNTGELFF.

This sequence joins TRBV11-2 and TRBJ2-7; 12 bases map to TRBD2. From germline, CDR1 is SGHAT and CDR2 FQNNGV. The CDR3 spans 15 residues. The ends lost 5 bases at V and 3 bases at J; junction bases unmatched: 5. CDR3 residues: CASSPTSGSHYEQYF. Here the CDR3 DNA reads TGTGCCAGCAGCCCGACTAGCGGGAGCCACTACGAGCAGTACTTC.

This sequence joins TRBV5-6 and TRBJ1-4; 8 bases line up with TRBD1. Germline V gene lookup returns CDR1 SGHDT and CDR2 YYEEEE. Trimming at V came to 4 bases and at J to 8 bases, leaving 10 bases not matched to a gene. The CDR3 length is 15 residues. The CDR3: CASSEKDRGDEKLFF. CDR3 coding DNA: TGTGCCAGCAGCGAGAAAGACAGGGGAGACGAAAAACTGTTTTTT.

V and J are TRBV30 and TRBJ2-1, with a tentative D call TRBD2 (6 bases). The CDR3 contains 14 residues. The V and J ends lost 0 bases and 9 bases respectively, with 15 bases between them. Germline V CDR1 and CDR2: GTSNPN, SVGIG (reference sequence). The CDR3 protein is CAWSVERTMGEQFF. CDR3 DNA sequence: TGTGCCTGGAGTGTAGAGAGGACTATGGGTGAGCAGTTCTTC.

The genes are TRBV7-2 and TRBJ1-2, with D possibly matching TRBD1 (5 bases). CDR1 is SGHTA and CDR2 is FQGNSA in the germline V gene. Trimming stripped 5 bases from V and 3 bases from J, with 13 bases between. The CDR3 consists of 14 residues. The CDR3 loop is CASSLKAGDYGYTF. The CDR3 DNA sequence: TGTGCCAGCAGCCTAAAGGCGGGGGACTATGGCTACACCTTC.

The chain uses TRBV2 and TRBJ2-7; D gene unclear. Germline lookup yields CDR1 SNHLY and CDR2 FYNNEI. This CDR3 region has 17 residues. V gave up 2 bases and J gave up 5 bases, with 22 bases separating them. CDR3 in amino acids: CASSETLIQTKFNEQYF. CDR3 bases: TGTGCCAGCAGTGAAACTCTGATCCAAACTAAGTTTAACGAGCAGTACTTC. Together with reference TRBV2 and TRBJ2-7, the CDR3 gives the full variable domain: EPEVTQTPSHQVTQMGQEVILRCVPISNHLYFYWYRQILGQKVEFLVSFYNNEISEKSEIFDDQFSVERPDGSNFTLKIRSTKLEDSAMYFCASSETLIQTKFNEQYFGPGTRLTVT.